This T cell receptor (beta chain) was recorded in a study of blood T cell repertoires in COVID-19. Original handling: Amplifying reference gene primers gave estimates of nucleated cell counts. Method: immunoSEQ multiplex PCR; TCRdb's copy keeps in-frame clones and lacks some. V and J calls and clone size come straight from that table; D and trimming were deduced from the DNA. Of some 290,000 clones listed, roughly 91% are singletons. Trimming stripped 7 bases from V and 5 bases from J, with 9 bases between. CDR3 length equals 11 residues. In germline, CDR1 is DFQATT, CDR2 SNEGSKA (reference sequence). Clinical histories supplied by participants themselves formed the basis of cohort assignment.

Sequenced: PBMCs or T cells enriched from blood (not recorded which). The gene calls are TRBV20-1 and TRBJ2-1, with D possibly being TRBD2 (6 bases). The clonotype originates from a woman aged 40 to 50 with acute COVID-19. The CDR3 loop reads CSVAGHNEQFF. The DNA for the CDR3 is TGCAGTGTGGCGGGGCACAATGAGCAGTTCTTC.